These 9 T cell receptor beta chains share one sample of origin, sequenced in a study of blood T cell repertoires in COVID-19. The protocol was immunoSEQ multiplex PCR, while the TCRdb copy is restricted to in-frame clones and leaves out a portion. The sample has 150,000 to 200,000 clones; about 83% are singletons. Source material: PBMCs or T cells enriched from blood (not recorded which). These receptors originate from a woman aged 25 to 39 who had recovered from COVID-19.

This chain connects TRBV30 to TRBJ2-3, with D possibly TRBD2 on 6 matching bases. The CDR3 loop spans 13 amino acids. V shed 4 bases and J shed 4 bases, with 12 bases lying between them. CDR1 and CDR2 (germline): GTSNPN, SVGIG (reference sequence). The chain's CDR3 is CAWTQREADTQYF. CDR3 coding DNA: TGTGCCTGGACACAAAGGGAGGCAGATACGCAGTATTTT.

This clone was found a few times. The V call is TRBV7-9, the J call TRBJ2-7, with 7 positions matching TRBD1. The CDR3 runs to 18 residues. V gave up 1 base and J gave up 1 base; unmatched junction bases: 13. Germline-derived CDR1 and CDR2 are SEHNR and FQNEAQ (reference sequence). CDR3 in amino acids: CASSLVSPFRTGSYEQYF. CDR3 DNA sequence: TGTGCCAGCAGCTTAGTGTCCCCTTTCCGGACAGGTTCCTACGAGCAGTACTTC.

The chain is built from TRBV3-1 (or the pseudogene TRBV3-2) and TRBJ2-2, with 12 bases matching TRBD2. Losses at the gene ends were 1 base for V and 7 bases for J; bases not matched to a gene: 13. Germline-derived CDR1 and CDR2 are LGHDT and YNNKEL (reference sequence). This CDR3 comprises 19 residues. The DNA for the CDR3 is TGTGCCAGCAGCCAAGTGACTAGCGGGAGATCGGGGAATGGCGGGGAGCTGTTTTTT. Its translation is CASSQVTSGRSGNGGELFF.

This clone occurred once. This chain uses TRBV7-9 with TRBJ1-1; D unresolved. V lost 5 bases to trimming and J lost 4 bases, with 20 bases between them. The CDR3 contains 16 residues. The germline CDR1 and CDR2 sequences are SEHNR and FQNEAQ (reference sequence). This CDR3 reads CASSVLWTGASTEAFF. As DNA, the CDR3 is TGTGCCAGCAGCGTACTATGGACGGGAGCGAGCACTGAAGCTTTCTTT.

The chain uses TRBV19 and TRBJ2-3; tentatively, D is TRBD1 (5 bases). Germline CDR1 reads LNHDA; CDR2 reads SQIVND (reference sequence). The CDR3 is 14 residues long. V was shortened by 1 base and J by 5 bases, with 10 bases between the two germline ends. CDR3 sequence reads: CASSIGRRGDTQYF. As DNA, the CDR3 is TGTGCCAGTAGTATAGGAAGAAGGGGAGATACGCAGTATTTT.

J is TRBJ1-2 and V is TRBV28, with 7 bases that match TRBD1. Germline values: CDR1 MDHEN, CDR2 SYDVKM. V was pared by 5 bases and J by 2 bases, with 11 bases of the junction left unmatched. This CDR3 contains 16 residues. The CDR3 coding sequence is TGTGCCAGCAGTCTTCGACAGGGTTGGACGAACTATGGCTACACCTTC. This encodes CASSLRQGWTNYGYTF.

The V gene is TRBV9, the J gene TRBJ2-7; 7 bases fit TRBD2. CDR1 SGDLS and CDR2 YYNGEE come from the germline V gene. The CDR3 extends over 15 amino acids. V gave up 2 bases and J gave up 3 bases; unmatched junction bases: 8. CDR3 in DNA: TGTGCCAGCAGCGTTTCGTCTAGCGGTATCTACGAGCAGTACTTC. Translating gives CASSVSSSGIYEQYF.

This chain's CDR3 is CASSPSLRGADNEQFF. The CDR3 DNA follows: TGTGCCAGCAGCCCCTCCCTCCGGGGGGCAGACAATGAGCAGTTCTTC. V and J are TRBV7-2 and TRBJ2-1, with D perhaps matching TRBD2 (7 bases). The CDR3 has 16 amino acids. Trimming stripped 5 bases from V and 5 bases from J, with 19 bases between. CDR1 is SGHTA and CDR2 is FQGNSA in the germline V gene.

This chain links TRBV29-1 with TRBJ2-1; 7 positions agree with TRBD1. The ends lost 6 bases at V and 9 bases at J; junction bases unmatched: 8. The CDR3 is made up of 12 amino acids. The germline V gene has CDR1 SQVTM and CDR2 ANQGSEA. In nucleotides, the CDR3 is TGCAGCGTCTCGGACAGGTGGGCTGAGCAGTTCTTC. Its protein product is CSVSDRWAEQFF.